This T cell receptor beta chain was captured in a study of technical replicates of blood from a few donors. Profiling relied on immunoSEQ multiplex PCR, and the TCRdb table lists in-frame clones only, not all of them. The table shows approximately 88,000 clones, with about 93% occurring only once. The CDR3 totals 19 residues. The V gene's germline CDR1 is SGHTA and CDR2 FQGNSA. Trimming removed 8 bases from V and 0 bases from J; junction bases left unmatched: 18. The TCR sequence derives from a human donor in good health. The specimen sequenced was T cells isolated from PBMCs. The rearrangement links TRBV7-2 to TRBJ2-2, with 7 bases identical to TRBD1. The CDR3 DNA reads as TGTGCCAGCCCGAGGGGGCGGGCAGGGAATATAACGAACACCGGGGAGCTGTTTTTT. This gives the protein CASPRGRAGNITNTGELFF.